This T cell receptor (beta chain) comes out of a study of Graves' ophthalmopathy and Graves' hyperthyroidism. It was on clinical symptoms, serum thyroxine, TRAb, thyroid ultrasound and orbital computed tomography that diagnosis relied. Per the germline V gene, CDR1 is SGHDT and CDR2 is YYEEEE. This CDR3 is built from 13 residues. J lost 3 bases, V lost 4 bases, and 2 bases had no gene match. The authors amplified TCR beta CDR3 regions, and they did so from RNA transcripts for repertoire sequencing. HTBI primers were used in a first-round RT-PCR, which preceded a second-round multiplex PCR. One entry per CDR3 protein results from TCRdb running MiXCR on the multiplex PCR reads. Among 400,000 or so distinct CDR3 sequences listed, 15% to 17% were seen once. This clonotype has at least ten counts.

The chain employs TRBV5-6 and TRBJ2-7; TRBD1 matches at 9 bases. The clonotype originates from a woman between 18 and 30 years old with stable Graves' hyperthyroidism. The sample taken for sequencing was peripheral blood. The CDR3 DNA reads as TGTGCCAGCAGCCGGACAGGGGACTACGAGCAGTACTTC. This encodes CASSRTGDYEQYF.